These 18 T cell receptor beta chains were all obtained from the same sample, sequenced in a study of regulatory T cells in long-lasting Graves disease. Stated time point: newly diagnosed GD, antithyroid drugs for less than 3 months. PBMC-extracted RNA yielded the TCR library. HTBI primers from iRepertoire and Arm-PCR of CDR3 regions yielded the TCR beta libraries. TCRdb fed the multiplex PCR reads into MiXCR, producing one record per CDR3 protein. The table has roughly 380,000 distinct CDR3 sequences, around 15% seen once. These data are also associated with another study on T cells in Graves' hyperthyroidism and ophthalmopathy.

The input for sequencing was peripheral blood mononuclear cells (PBMCs), taken at new diagnosis, from a patient treated with antithyroid drugs. These receptors all stem from a man in his forties with Graves disease.

This clonotype was picked up many times. The V gene is TRBV12-3 or TRBV12-4, the J gene TRBJ1-1; D not resolved. The CDR3 runs to 13 residues. Trimming shortened V by 6 bases and J by 7 bases, and 15 bases separated the two germline ends. Here the CDR3 DNA reads TGTGCCAGCAGGCCTTTCTTGGAGGGTGAAGCTTTCTTT. The encoded protein is CASRPFLEGEAFF.

This clonotype was recorded at least ten times. This chain connects TRBV5-1 to TRBJ2-2; D not certain. In germline, CDR1 is SGHRS, CDR2 YFSETQ. The V and J ends lost 2 bases and 5 bases respectively, with 16 bases between them. The CDR3 covers 16 residues. The CDR3 loop reads CASSFRQAPATGELFF. Written as DNA, the CDR3 is TGCGCCAGCAGCTTCAGGCAGGCCCCCGCGACCGGGGAGCTGTTTTTT.

A word on this clonotype: A much larger clone lies one base from this, so it may be a read error. V is TRBV2 and J is TRBJ2-5; TRBD2 aligns across 11 bases. Germline lookup yields CDR1 SNHLY and CDR2 FYNNEI. This CDR3 has 16 residues. CDR3 residues: CVSSEARLAGKETQYF. The CDR3 DNA is TGTGTCAGCAGTGAAGCGCGACTAGCGGGGAAAGAGACCCAGTACTTC.

This clonotype was counted many times. The V call is TRBV5-1, the J call TRBJ2-5; D remains ambiguous. V was trimmed by 3 bases and J by 5 bases, leaving 11 bases between them. Germline V lookup: CDR1 SGHRS, CDR2 YFSETQ. The CDR3 spans 13 residues. CDR3 sequence: CASSSTPQETQYF. CDR3 nucleotide sequence: TGCGCCAGCAGCTCGACACCTCAGGAGACCCAGTACTTC.

Comment on this clonotype: A much larger clone lies one base from this, so it may be a read error. The CDR3 carries no conserved terminal phenylalanine or tryptophan, so it likely arises from a read error. The rearrangement joins TRBV4-2 to TRBJ1-1; the D is unclear. CDR3 length: 16 residues. CDR1 is LGHNA and CDR2 is YNFKEQ in the germline V gene. V was shortened by 0 bases and J by 5 bases, with 16 bases between the two germline ends. As DNA, the CDR3 is TGTGCCAGCAGCCAAGATACCGACCTCGCCCGAACTGAAGCTTTCCTT. Its translation: CASSQDTDLARTEAFL.

In this sample, this clonotype turned up many times. This sequence joins TRBV28 and TRBJ2-7, with D possibly called TRBD1 or TRBD2 (6 bases each). CDR1 MDHEN and CDR2 SYDVKM come from the germline V gene. This CDR3 is 15 amino acids long. Trimming cost V 7 bases and J 7 bases, with 23 bases left between them. CDR3 DNA sequence: TGTGCCAGCACGTTGAGTGACGGGGGCTACGAGGAGCAGTACTTC. Protein sequence: CASTLSDGGYEEQYF. Filled out from reference TRBV28 and TRBJ2-7, the complete variable domain reads DVKVTQSSRYLVKRTGEKVFLECVQDMDHENMFWYRQDPGLGLRLIYFSYDVKMKEKGDIPEGYSVSREKKERFSLILESASTNQTSMYLCASTLSDGGYEEQYFGPGTRLTVT.

This clonotype was detected a few times. The chain recombines TRBV5-1 with TRBJ2-1, with 10 bases lining up with TRBD2. The J call may be in error: the DNA end matches TRBJ2-5 better. CDR3 length equals 16 residues. Per the germline V gene, CDR1 is SGHRS and CDR2 is YFSETQ. The CDR3 sequence: CASSTLAGAFRETQYF. CDR3 DNA sequence: TGCGCCAGCAGCACTCTAGCGGGGGCCTTTCGGGAGACCCAGTACTTC.

This clonotype was observed many times. This rearrangement joins TRBV28 to TRBJ2-7; 10 bases are shared with TRBD1. Unmatched junction bases numbered 14, after V lost 8 bases and J lost 1 base. This CDR3 contains 17 residues. The germline CDR1 and CDR2 sequences are MDHEN and SYDVKM. The CDR3 nucleotides are TGTGCCAGCGCCCTGACAGGGGGCGCCGAGTTTTCCTACGAGCAGTACTTC. Its protein product is CASALTGGAEFSYEQYF.

In this sample, this clonotype turned up a few times. The chain is built from TRBV5-1 and TRBJ2-3, with 15 bases identical to TRBD2. V lost 4 bases, J lost 4 bases, and 7 bases stayed unmatched. The CDR3 has 17 amino acids. Per germline, CDR1 SGHRS and CDR2 YFSETQ. This CDR3 reads CASSRGLAGGPADTQYF. CDR3 DNA: TGCGCCAGCAGCAGAGGACTAGCGGGGGGGCCCGCAGATACGCAGTATTTT.

In its sample, this clonotype was seen a few times. CDR3 region: CASSQEGQGLFF. For the CDR3, the DNA is TGTGCCAGCAGCCAAGAGGGACAGGGACTGTTCTTC. The chain combines TRBV3-1 with TRBJ2-1; TRBD1 matches at 9 bases. Germline V gene data show CDR1 as LGHDT and CDR2 as YNNKEL (reference sequence). With V trimmed by 0 bases and J by 15 bases, 3 bases remained unmatched. This CDR3 comprises 12 residues.

This clonotype was recorded at least ten times. The J gene is TRBJ2-6, the V gene TRBV7-9; D perhaps matches TRBD2 (6 bases). Trimming cost V 7 bases and J 1 base, with 17 bases left between them. This CDR3 has 17 residues. Per the germline V gene, CDR1 is SEHNR and CDR2 is FQNEAQ (reference sequence). CDR3 sequence: CASTGGPYLSGANVLTF. CDR3 DNA: TGTGCCAGCACCGGGGGTCCGTACCTATCTGGGGCCAACGTCCTGACTTTC.

This clonotype was seen at least ten times. The gene calls are TRBV5-1 and TRBJ1-4; D not certain. This CDR3 spans 13 amino acids. V was pared by 0 bases and J by 4 bases, with 4 bases between. CDR1 SGHRS and CDR2 YFSETQ come from the germline V gene. CDR3 DNA: TGCGCCAGCAGCTTGGACCTTAATGAAAAACTGTTTTTT. Amino acid sequence: CASSLDLNEKLFF.

This clonotype occurred many times. V usage is TRBV12-3 or TRBV12-4 and J usage is TRBJ1-4; D is perhaps TRBD1 (6 bases). V was pared by 3 bases and J by 4 bases, with 9 bases between. The CDR3 is 14 amino acids. In nucleotides, the CDR3 is TGTGCCAGCAGTTTTGGACAGAATAATGAAAAACTGTTTTTT. It translates to CASSFGQNNEKLFF.

This clonotype has just a few counts. This chain joins TRBV9 and TRBJ1-6; no reliable D call. The germline CDR1 and CDR2 sequences are SGDLS and YYNGEE. This CDR3 region has 16 residues. Trimming stripped 4 bases from V and 10 bases from J, with 21 bases between. The CDR3 nucleotides read TGTGCCAGCAGCCCAATGGATAGGCCGGTGGACTCACCCCTCCACTTT. Its translation: CASSPMDRPVDSPLHF.

This clonotype has a count of ten or more. The V and J genes are TRBV5-1 and TRBJ2-3; weak D call: TRBD1 (6 bases). V lost 4 bases, J lost 2 bases, and 8 bases lay in between. Germline-derived CDR1 and CDR2 are SGHRS and YFSETQ. CDR3 length: 13 amino acids. CDR3 sequence reads: CASSTGYTDTQYF. As DNA, the CDR3 is TGCGCCAGCAGCACAGGGTACACAGATACGCAGTATTTT.

In this sample, this clonotype turned up many times. The chain has TRBV12-3 or TRBV12-4 and TRBJ2-5, with 7 bases aligning to TRBD2. V trimming: 5 bases; J trimming: 4 bases; junction bases outside the gene matches: 10. This CDR3 region has 15 residues. The CDR3 is CASSLLMGGLETQYF. CDR3 DNA sequence: TGTGCCAGCAGTCTACTGATGGGAGGGCTAGAGACCCAGTACTTC.

This clonotype was seen a few times. V is TRBV5-1 and J is TRBJ1-5; D ambiguous. Trimming left V 2 bases short and J 2 bases short, with 11 bases between. The germline CDR1 and CDR2 sequences are SGHRS and YFSETQ. There are 15 residues in the CDR3. CDR3 protein: CASSLTAGGNQPQHF. CDR3 nucleotide sequence: TGCGCCAGCAGCTTAACGGCAGGAGGCAATCAGCCCCAGCATTTT.

The sample holds many counts of this clonotype. This chain links TRBV20-1 with TRBJ1-1; weak D call: TRBD1 (5 bases). The CDR3 covers 15 residues. V lost 1 base to trimming and J lost 1 base, with 13 bases between them. Looked up from germline, CDR1 is DFQATT and CDR2 is SNEGSKA (reference sequence). The CDR3 loop is CSARVRGRTNTEAFF. CDR3 coding DNA: TGCAGTGCTAGAGTGAGGGGCCGCACGAACACTGAAGCTTTCTTT.